The 3 T cell receptor beta chains in this list originate from one sample, sequenced in a study of T cells after yellow fever vaccination. TCRdb reanalysed the 5' RACE reads using MiXCR and keeps one entry per CDR3 protein. This table holds a few hundred thousand distinct CDR3 sequences, roughly 5.6% found once. The input for sequencing was CD4+ T cells sorted from PBMCs, taken on the day of the yellow fever booster vaccination. These receptors originate from a young man who received the YFV17D yellow fever vaccine.

The J gene is TRBJ2-3, the V gene TRBV28, with 8 bases aligning to TRBD2. J was trimmed by 1 base and V by 5 bases; bases with no gene match: 8. Germline CDR1 reads MDHEN; CDR2 reads SYDVKM. The CDR3 extends over 16 amino acids. The CDR3 is CASSPFRGGRTDTQYF. CDR3 nucleotide sequence: TGTGCCAGCAGTCCCTTTCGCGGGGGGCGCACAGATACGCAGTATTTT.

Only a few counts were recorded for this clonotype. The V call is TRBV27, the J call TRBJ1-2; D perhaps matches TRBD1 (5 bases). V shed 5 bases and J shed 4 bases, with 11 bases lying between them. This CDR3 has 13 amino acids. Germline values: CDR1 MNHEY, CDR2 SMNVEV (reference sequence). CDR3 residues: CASSPRDRYGYTF. In DNA, the CDR3 is TGTGCCAGCAGTCCCAGGGACCGCTATGGCTACACCTTC.

This clonotype was observed a handful of times. The chain has TRBV20-1 and TRBJ2-5; maybe TRBD1 (6 bases). CDR1 is DFQATT, CDR2 SNEGSKA, per germline (reference sequence). The CDR3 runs to 14 residues. V lost 3 bases and J lost 8, with 19 bases in between. The CDR3 sequence is CSARGTKTPDTQYF. CDR3 nucleotides: TGCAGTGCTAGGGGGACAAAGACACCAGATACCCAGTACTTC.